This section outlines one T cell receptor (beta chain) sequence together with its context. CD8+ and CD4+ T cells taken from blood had their TCR beta sequenced. The CD8+ and CD4+ T cells were negatively isolated, with the TEMRA cells enriched by FACS. The data are from a study of CD8 T cells in Susac syndrome. Random hexamers were used to reverse transcribe an amount of roughly 0.5 to 1 ug RNA. Multiplex immunoSEQ PCR targeted 54 Vbeta and 13 Jbeta TCR beta segments. Each CDR3 protein gets one entry after TCRdb re-called the immunoSEQ multiplex PCR reads with MiXCR. This sample has around 77,000 distinct CDR3 sequences, with 96% found just once. V lost 6 bases to trimming and J lost 8 bases; unmatched junction nucleotides: 7. This CDR3 has 15 amino acids. Looked up from germline, CDR1 is MDHEN and CDR2 is SYDVKM.

The chain has TRBV28 and TRBJ1-6, with 10 bases fitting TRBD1. The clonotype was recovered from a human donor with multiple sclerosis. Sequencing was carried out using CD4+ T cells from PBMCs. DNA of the CDR3: TGTGCCAGCAGCCGGGACAGGGGACTTTATTCACCCCTCCACTTT. Its protein product is CASSRDRGLYSPLHF.